These 18 T cell receptor beta chains originate from one sample sequenced in a study of shared clonotypes between healthy human individuals. Naive CD8 cells, CD45RO-negative and positively selected for CCR7, excluded terminally differentiated effector memory CD45RA+ cells. Here immunoSEQ multiplex PCR was the method, and the copy in TCRdb shows in-frame clones only, minus some. The sample consists of hundreds of thousands of clones, about 91% of them appearing once. Source material: naive CD8+ T cells sorted from blood. The origin of the receptors is a man aged 25 to 40 in good health.

A single count supports this clone. The rearrangement joins TRBV7-8 to TRBJ2-7; perhaps TRBD1 as D (6 bases). The CDR3 is 13 residues long. CDR1 SGHVS and CDR2 FQNEAQ come from the germline V gene. The CDR3 nucleotides are TGTGCTGTCCGGGACATCCATTCCTACGAGCAGTACTTC. This translates into CAVRDIHSYEQYF.

This chain connects TRBV5-1 to TRBJ2-7; 7 nucleotides line up with TRBD1. The CDR3 spans 14 residues. Germline V gene data show CDR1 as SGHRS and CDR2 as YFSETQ. The V segment lost 7 bases and the J segment 2 bases; nucleotides outside the gene matches: 9. The CDR3 bases are TGCGCCAGCTTAACAGGGGTGGAGCCCTACGAGCAGTACTTC. Translated, it gives CASLTGVEPYEQYF. Full variable domain (rest looked up from reference TRBV5-1 and TRBJ2-7): KAGVTQTPRYLIKTRGQQVTLSCSPISGHRSVSWYQQTPGQGLQFLFEYFSETQRNKGNFPGRFSGRQFSNSRSEMNVSTLELGDSALYLCASLTGVEPYEQYFGPGTRLTVT.

In DNA form, the CDR3 reads TGTGCCAGTAGTATTACCACGGGGGCTGTGCAGTTCTTC. Translation: CASSITTGAVQFF. This chain links TRBV19 with TRBJ2-1; tentatively, D is TRBD1 or TRBD2 (6 bases each). Germline V CDR1 and CDR2: LNHDA, SQIVND (reference sequence). Trimming pared 3 bases from V and 12 bases from J, leaving 15 bases between. CDR3 length equals 13 residues.

DNA for the CDR3: TGTGCCAGCAGTGACGGGACAGGGAGGTTCTTC. Amino acids: CASSDGTGRFF. The chain recombines TRBV7-9 with TRBJ2-1; 9 positions agree with TRBD1. J gave up 15 bases and V 6 bases, and 6 bases lay outside the gene matches. CDR1 and CDR2 (germline): SEHNR, FQNEAQ (reference sequence). CDR3 size: 11 residues.

The chain is built from TRBV19 and TRBJ1-5; D not certain. The CDR3 is 14 amino acids. The germline V gene encodes CDR1 LNHDA and CDR2 SQIVND (reference sequence). V lost 9 bases, J lost 0 bases, and 12 bases lay in between. CDR3 in amino acids: CASKPAYSNQPQHF. Written as DNA, the CDR3 is TGTGCCAGCAAGCCCGCCTATAGCAATCAGCCCCAGCATTTT.

To note about this clone: One end of the junction is discordant with germline, which a read error may explain. The genes are TRBV5-5 and TRBJ1-1; D call uncertain. CDR3 length equals 13 residues. Germline V gene lookup returns CDR1 SGHKS and CDR2 YYEKEE (reference sequence). The CDR3 bases are TGTGCCAGCAGGTTGGCCATGAACACTGAAGCTTTCTTT. This sequence encodes CASRLAMNTEAFF.

This sequence joins TRBV7-9 and TRBJ2-1; 7 nucleotides match TRBD1. The CDR3 consists of 16 residues. Per the germline V gene, CDR1 is SEHNR and CDR2 is FQNEAQ (reference sequence). V shed 3 bases, J shed 7 bases, and the junction held 12 bases outside the gene matches. CDR3 protein: CASSFVSGTDKNEQFF. In DNA form, the CDR3 reads TGTGCCAGCAGCTTCGTTTCCGGGACAGACAAGAATGAGCAGTTCTTC.

V and J are TRBV7-3 and TRBJ2-1; TRBD2 agrees at 8 bases. Losses at the gene ends were 1 base for V and 3 bases for J; bases not matched to a gene: 8. The CDR3 totals 17 residues. In germline, CDR1 is SGHTA, CDR2 FQGTGA. This CDR3 reads CASSLIGRGTSYNEQFF. CDR3 nucleotide sequence: TGTGCCAGCAGCTTAATTGGTCGGGGGACTAGCTACAATGAGCAGTTCTTC.

This clone was detected once. The V call is TRBV29-1, the J call TRBJ2-3, with TRBD2 matching over 11 bases. Germline V gives CDR1 SQVTM, CDR2 ANQGSEA. The junction had 14 bases not matched to a gene; V was cut back by 4 bases and J by 8 bases. The length of the CDR3 is 16 residues. The CDR3 is CSVVLAGVPQPATQYF. CDR3 DNA: TGCAGCGTTGTACTAGCGGGAGTTCCCCAGCCAGCTACGCAGTATTTT.

V gene TRBV4-1 combines with J gene TRBJ1-5; D gene unclear. CDR1 is MGHRA, CDR2 YSYEKL, per germline. The CDR3 is 13 residues long. The V end was cut by 1 base, the J end by 4 bases, with 5 bases between. CDR3 sequence: CASSQGFNQPQHF. The CDR3 DNA sequence: TGCGCCAGCAGCCAAGGCTTTAATCAGCCCCAGCATTTT.

The V gene is TRBV13, the J gene TRBJ1-5, with D perhaps TRBD1 (6 bases). There are 15 residues in the CDR3. Trimming removed 0 bases at V and 6 bases at J, with 12 bases between. Germline values: CDR1 PRHDT, CDR2 FYEKMQ (reference sequence). The CDR3 nucleotides read TGTGCCAGCAGCTTAGGCACAGGGCCAGGTCAGCCCCAGCATTTT. Encoded protein: CASSLGTGPGQPQHF.

The chain's CDR3 is CASRAGTGLSPDTQYF. The CDR3 bases are TGTGCCAGCAGGGCCGGGACAGGTTTGTCCCCAGATACGCAGTATTTT. This chain uses TRBV7-9 with TRBJ2-3, with TRBD1 identical over 8 bases. The CDR3 spans 16 residues. Trimming removed 6 bases from V and 4 bases from J; junction bases left unmatched: 12. CDR1 and CDR2 (germline): SEHNR, FQNEAQ (reference sequence).

This clone showed up just once. The V call is TRBV6-1, the J call TRBJ1-4; 9 bases are a match to TRBD1. Germline-derived CDR1 and CDR2 are MNHNS and SASEGT. The CDR3 has 15 residues. V was clipped by 5 bases and J by 8 bases; unmatched bases: 9. The DNA for the CDR3 is TGTGCCAGCAGTACACCCGGGACAGGGTACGAAAAACTGTTTTTT. Protein sequence: CASSTPGTGYEKLFF.

V gene TRBV2 combines with J gene TRBJ2-3; TRBD1 is a possible D gene (5 bases). This CDR3 has 16 amino acids. V was cut by 4 bases and J by 3 bases, with 17 bases left in between. CDR1 is SNHLY and CDR2 is FYNNEI in the germline V gene. The CDR3 DNA is TGTGCCAGCAGTGGGGAAGGCCCTCACAGGACAGATACGCAGTATTTT. Protein product: CASSGEGPHRTDTQYF. The full variable domain, in which reference TRBV2 and TRBJ2-3 provide the parts outside the CDR3, is EPEVTQTPSHQVTQMGQEVILRCVPISNHLYFYWYRQILGQKVEFLVSFYNNEISEKSEIFDDQFSVERPDGSNFTLKIRSTKLEDSAMYFCASSGEGPHRTDTQYFGPGTRLTVL.

This clone was observed once. This chain joins TRBV6-6 and TRBJ2-2; D is ambiguous. The CDR3 has 14 amino acids. V lost 6 bases to trimming and J lost 3 bases, with 11 bases between them. Germline V gene sequence: CDR1 MNHNY, CDR2 SVGAGI (reference sequence). For the CDR3, the DNA is TGTGCCAGCAGCCTATGGGATTACACCGGGGAGCTGTTTTTT. Translated: CASSLWDYTGELFF.

The genes are TRBV5-5 and TRBJ2-2; TRBD1 is a possible D gene (7 bases). This CDR3 contains 16 residues. Trimming removed 1 base at V and 0 bases at J, with 10 bases between. Looked up from germline, CDR1 is SGHKS and CDR2 is YYEKEE (reference sequence). The CDR3: CASSLPGGPNTGELFF. The CDR3 coding sequence is TGTGCCAGCAGCTTGCCAGGGGGGCCGAACACCGGGGAGCTGTTTTTT. Based on the CDR3 plus reference TRBV5-5 and TRBJ2-2, the full variable domain is DAGVTQSPTHLIKTRGQQVTLRCSPISGHKSVSWYQQVLGQGPQFIFQYYEKEERGRGNFPDRFSARQFPNYSSELNVNALLLGDSALYLCASSLPGGPNTGELFFGEGSRLTVL.

V is TRBV6-1 and J is TRBJ1-2; a weak D match, TRBD1 (5 bases). CDR1 and CDR2 from the germline V gene are MNHNS and SASEGT. Trimming took 5 bases from V and 10 from J, leaving 14 bases between them. The CDR3 runs 12 residues. The CDR3 sequence: CASSQTVSSYTF. DNA of the CDR3: TGTGCCAGCAGTCAGACAGTGTCGTCCTACACCTTC.

The V call is TRBV30, the J call TRBJ1-1; D is uncertain. This CDR3 has 13 residues. Germline CDR1 GTSNPN, CDR2 SVGIG (reference sequence). V was trimmed by 0 bases and J by 3 bases, leaving 8 bases between them. The CDR3: CAWSVLPHTEAFF. In nucleotides, the CDR3 is TGTGCCTGGAGTGTACTCCCCCACACTGAAGCTTTCTTT.